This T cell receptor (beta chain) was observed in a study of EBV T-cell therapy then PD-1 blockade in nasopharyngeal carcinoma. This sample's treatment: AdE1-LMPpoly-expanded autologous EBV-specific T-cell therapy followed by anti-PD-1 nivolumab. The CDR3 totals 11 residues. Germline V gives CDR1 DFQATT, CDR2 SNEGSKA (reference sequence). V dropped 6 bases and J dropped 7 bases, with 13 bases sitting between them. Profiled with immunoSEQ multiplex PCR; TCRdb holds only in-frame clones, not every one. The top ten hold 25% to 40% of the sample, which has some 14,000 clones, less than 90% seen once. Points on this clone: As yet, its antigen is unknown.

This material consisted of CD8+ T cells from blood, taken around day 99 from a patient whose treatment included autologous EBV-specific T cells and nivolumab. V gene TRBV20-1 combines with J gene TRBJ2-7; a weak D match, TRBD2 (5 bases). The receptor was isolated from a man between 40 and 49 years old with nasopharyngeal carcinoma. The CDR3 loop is CSASPAGEQYF. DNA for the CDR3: TGCAGTGCCTCCCCGGCGGGTGAGCAGTACTTC.